The following is a TCR beta chain sequence with its context. Its antigen is not identified. The sample belongs to a study of Ad26.COV2.S vaccination and SARS-CoV-2 variants. The wider study: The Ad26.COV2.S arm of the COV1001 trial was where the donor was placed. Ad26.COV2.S given intramuscularly, once or twice 56 days apart. Findings of the study overall: Spike-specific TCR breadth in vaccine recipients exceeded that seen in placebo recipients.

As to treatment: over 15 received Ad26.COV2.S at low or high dose, single or two shots; about 5 received placebo; per-sample allocation not given. All samples were drawn on day 63, counting from the first vaccine or placebo injection. Spike of the Wuhan-strain SARS-CoV-2 was expressed by an Ad26 vector, which formed the vaccine. The method was immunoSEQ multiplex PCR; TCRdb's version includes in-frame clones alone and lacks a portion of them. The sample lists approximately 450,000 clones; more than 80% were seen once. V was shortened by 3 bases and J by 7 bases, with 12 bases between the two germline ends. This CDR3 spans 13 amino acids. Germline V CDR1 and CDR2: LGHDT, YNNKEL (reference sequence).

The sequence was collected from a person between 18 and 59 years old who received the Ad26.COV2.S COVID-19 vaccine or a placebo. Sequenced material: peripheral blood, taken in a trial of Ad26.COV2.S vaccine versus placebo. The chain uses TRBV3-1 (or the pseudogene TRBV3-2) and TRBJ1-2; D remains unclear. The CDR3 DNA reads as TGTGCCAGCAGCCAGGCAGGCCCCAGTGGCTACACCTTC. It yields the protein CASSQAGPSGYTF.